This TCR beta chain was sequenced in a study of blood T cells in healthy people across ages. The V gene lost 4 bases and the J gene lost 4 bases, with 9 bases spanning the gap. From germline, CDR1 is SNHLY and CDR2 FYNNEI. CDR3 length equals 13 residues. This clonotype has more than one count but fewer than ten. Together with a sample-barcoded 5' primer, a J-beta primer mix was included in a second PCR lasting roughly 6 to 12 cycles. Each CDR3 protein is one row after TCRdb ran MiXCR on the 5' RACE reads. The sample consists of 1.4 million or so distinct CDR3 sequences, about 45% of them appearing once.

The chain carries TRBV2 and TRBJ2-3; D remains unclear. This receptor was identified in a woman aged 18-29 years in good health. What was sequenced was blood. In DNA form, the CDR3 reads TGTGCCAGCAGTGTCTTAGCTGCAGATACGCAGTATTTT. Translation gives CASSVLAADTQYF.